Only a few counts were recorded for the clone carrying this TCR beta chain. This specimen comes from a study of control samples from healthy donors and cancer patients. TCRdb keeps only in-frame clones here, not all; method: immunoSEQ multiplex PCR. The repertoire holds about 70,000 clones, with roughly 84% as singletons. This receptor was obtained from a woman in her forties or fifties with lung cancer. The sample taken for sequencing was PBMCs.

The CDR3 loop reads CASSILGGGYTF. DNA for the CDR3: TGTGCCAGTAGTATTCTGGGCGGTGGCTACACCTTC. The gene calls are TRBV19 and TRBJ1-2; D uncertain. Germline CDR1 LNHDA, CDR2 SQIVND (reference sequence). CDR3 length equals 12 residues. Trimming shortened V by 3 bases and J by 7 bases, and 9 bases separated the two germline ends.